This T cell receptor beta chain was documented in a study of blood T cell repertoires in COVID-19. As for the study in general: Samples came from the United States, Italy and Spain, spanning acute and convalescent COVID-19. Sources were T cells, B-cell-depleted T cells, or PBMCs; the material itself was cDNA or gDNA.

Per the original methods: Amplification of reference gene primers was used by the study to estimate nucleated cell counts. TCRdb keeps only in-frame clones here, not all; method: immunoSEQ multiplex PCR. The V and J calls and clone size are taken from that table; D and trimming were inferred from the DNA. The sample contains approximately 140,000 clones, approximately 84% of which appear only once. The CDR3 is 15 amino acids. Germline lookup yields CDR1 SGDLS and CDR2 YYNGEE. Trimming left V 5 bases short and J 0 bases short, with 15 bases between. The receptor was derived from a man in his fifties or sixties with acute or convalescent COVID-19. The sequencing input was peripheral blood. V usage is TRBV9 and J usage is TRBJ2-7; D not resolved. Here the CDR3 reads CASSPFARSSYEQYF. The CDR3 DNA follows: TGTGCCAGCAGTCCTTTTGCGCGGAGCTCCTACGAGCAGTACTTC.